The rows below give T cell receptor beta chains drawn from one sample of a study of a mutant IDH1 vaccine in newly diagnosed glioma. The assay was immunoSEQ multiplex PCR, and TCRdb's table has in-frame clones only and misses some. The repertoire holds roughly 74,000 clones, with more than 80% as singletons. What these receptors recognize is not known. Specimen: PBMCs, collected from a glioma patient whose treatment included an IDH1 peptide vaccine. All receptors derive from a woman aged 45-65 years with glioma. Each CDR3 is given with its conserved first and last residue. A D gene is named only where the DNA matches it firmly. The size of a clone is reported for some rows only, either as once, few or many, or as a class for expanded clones.

CDR3 length,clone size,J gene,D gene,V gene,CDR3 protein,CDR3 DNA
15,-,TRBJ1-3,TRBD1,TRBV6-5,CASRHRGMSGNTIYF,TGTGCCAGCAGACACAGGGGAATGTCTGGAAACACCATATATTTT
14,-,TRBJ2-2,-,TRBV9,CASSVPPMAGELFF,TGTGCCAGCAGCGTACCCCCTATGGCCGGGGAGCTGTTTTTT
16,few,TRBJ1-1,TRBD1,TRBV5-6,CASSLDWDSLNTEAFF,TGTGCCAGCAGCTTGGATTGGGACAGCTTGAACACTGAAGCTTTCTTT
17,-,TRBJ2-7,TRBD2,TRBV28,CASSLGLAGVATYEQYF,TGTGCCAGCAGCCTCGGACTAGCGGGAGTCGCGACCTACGAGCAGTACTTC
13,-,TRBJ1-1,TRBD1,TRBV9,CASSPSGQDGAFF,TGTGCCAGCAGTCCCTCCGGACAGGATGGAGCTTTCTTT
16,-,TRBJ2-5,TRBD1,TRBV7-6,CASSLGLRGPGETQYF,TGTGCCAGCAGCTTAGGTCTCAGGGGGCCGGGAGAGACCCAGTACTTC
16,once,TRBJ2-5,TRBD2,TRBV5-4,CASSLHSGRRGETQYF,TGTGCCAGCAGCTTGCACAGCGGGAGAAGAGGAGAGACCCAGTACTTC
17,once,TRBJ2-5,-,TRBV28,CASSSGRDGRYQETQYF,TGTGCCAGCAGTTCCGGCCGGGACGGACGATACCAAGAGACCCAGTACTTC
13,-,TRBJ2-5,-,TRBV10-3,CAISGQGRETQYF,TGTGCCATCAGTGGTCAGGGAAGAGAGACCCAGTACTTC
12,-,TRBJ1-6,-,TRBV6-6,CASSYGDSPLHF,TGTGCCAGCAGTTACGGGGACTCACCCCTCCACTTT
14,few,TRBJ1-1,-,TRBV5-4,CASTEGGKNTEAFF,TGTGCCAGCACCGAGGGGGGGAAGAACACTGAAGCTTTCTTT
15,-,TRBJ2-2,TRBD1,TRBV19,CASSTGQVNTGELFF,TGTGCCAGTAGTACGGGACAGGTGAACACCGGGGAGCTGTTTTTT
19,-,TRBJ2-2,TRBD2,TRBV27,CASSLRTSGAVFNTGELFF,TGTGCCAGCAGCCTCAGGACTAGCGGAGCGGTCTTTAACACCGGGGAGCTGTTTTTT
13,-,TRBJ2-5,-,TRBV11-2,CASSLDLGETQYF,TGTGCCAGCAGCTTAGACCTGGGGGAGACCCAGTACTTC
12,-,TRBJ1-1,TRBD1,TRBV15,CATSRVGRGAFF,TGTGCCACCAGCAGAGTTGGCAGGGGGGCTTTCTTT
13,-,TRBJ1-2,-,TRBV19,CASTIALSYGYTF,TGTGCCAGTACCATCGCCCTATCTTATGGCTACACCTTC
18,-,TRBJ1-2,TRBD1,TRBV5-5,CASSLDGTGRLINYGYTF,TGTGCCAGCAGCTTGGATGGGACAGGGAGATTAATTAACTATGGCTACACCTTC
17,-,TRBJ2-6,-,TRBV27,CASSYGAGFSGANVLTF,TGTGCCAGCAGCTACGGGGCGGGCTTCTCTGGGGCCAACGTCCTGACTTTC
13,-,TRBJ2-7,-,TRBV19,CASRHRDSYEQYF,TGTGCCAGTAGGCACCGAGACAGCTACGAGCAGTACTTC
14,-,TRBJ1-6,-,TRBV6-6,CASSYQGCDSPLHF,TGTGCCAGCAGTTATCAGGGGTGTGATTCACCCCTCCACTTT
15,-,TRBJ2-3,TRBD2,TRBV10-1,CASSGGRVGTDTQYF,TGCGCCAGCAGTGGCGGGAGAGTAGGAACAGATACGCAGTATTTT
12,-,TRBJ2-7,-,TRBV10-3,CAISDSAYEQYF,TGTGCCATCAGTGACTCGGCCTACGAGCAGTACTTC
15,-,TRBJ1-2,-,TRBV30,CAWSTETETYYGYTF,TGTGCCTGGAGCACGGAGACAGAAACCTACTATGGCTACACCTTC
16,-,TRBJ1-3,-,TRBV13,CASSLDGGGSGNTIYF,TGTGCCAGCAGCTTAGATGGCGGAGGCTCTGGAAACACCATATATTTT